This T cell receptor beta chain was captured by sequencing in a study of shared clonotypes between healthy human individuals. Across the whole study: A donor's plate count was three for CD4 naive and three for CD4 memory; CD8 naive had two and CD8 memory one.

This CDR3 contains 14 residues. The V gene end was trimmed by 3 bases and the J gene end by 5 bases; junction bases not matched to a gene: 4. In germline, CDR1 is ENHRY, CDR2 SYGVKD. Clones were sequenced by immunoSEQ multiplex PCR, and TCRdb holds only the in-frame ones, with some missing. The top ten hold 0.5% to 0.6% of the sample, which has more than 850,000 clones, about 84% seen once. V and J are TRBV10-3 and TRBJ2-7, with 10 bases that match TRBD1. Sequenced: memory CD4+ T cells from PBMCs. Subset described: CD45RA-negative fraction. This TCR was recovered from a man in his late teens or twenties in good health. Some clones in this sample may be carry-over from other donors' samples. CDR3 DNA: TGTGCCATCAGTGACGGGACAGGGGCCCACGAGCAGTACTTC. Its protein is CAISDGTGAHEQYF.